The next 30 T cell receptor beta chains were all read from a single sample in a study of regulatory dendritic cells for organ transplantation. Sorted T cells were CFSE-labeled and cultured more than 4 days with allogeneic regulatory or mature dendritic cells at 1:10. Profiling relied on immunoSEQ multiplex PCR, and the TCRdb table lists in-frame clones only, not all of them. The sample lists roughly 12,000 clones; about nine tenths were seen once. Their antigens remain unidentified. Sequenced sample: naive CD8+ T cells from blood cultured with regulatory dendritic cells. Regarding subset: CD45RA+ naive T cells. Receptor source: a human donor in good health.

The chain is built from TRBV27 and TRBJ1-5; D gene uncertain. The CDR3 totals 14 residues. Germline lookup yields CDR1 MNHEY and CDR2 SMNVEV (reference sequence). Trimming removed 6 bases at V and 2 bases at J, with 11 bases between. Here the CDR3 reads CASSMRNGNQPQHF. CDR3 bases: TGTGCCAGCAGCATGCGTAATGGCAATCAGCCCCAGCATTTT.

V gene TRBV18 combines with J gene TRBJ1-1, with TRBD1 identical over 7 bases. This CDR3 comprises 14 residues. J was trimmed by 3 bases and V by 5 bases; bases with no gene match: 6. Germline V gene data show CDR1 as KGHSH and CDR2 as LQKENI. The CDR3 DNA follows: TGTGCCAGCTCATCCGGACAGGTAGACACTGAAGCTTTCTTT. It is translated as CASSSGQVDTEAFF. Complete variable domain (other parts from reference TRBV18 and TRBJ1-1): NAGVMQNPRHLVRRRGQEARLRCSPMKGHSHVYWYRQLPEEGLKFMVYLQKENIIDESGMPKERFSAEFPKEGPSILRIQQVVRGDSAAYFCASSSGQVDTEAFFGQGTRLTVV.

The genes are TRBV5-6 and TRBJ2-7, with D perhaps TRBD1 (6 bases). The CDR3 totals 13 residues. Between the trimmed V and J ends, which lost 4 bases and 7 bases, there was a span of 15 bases. Germline CDR1 SGHDT, CDR2 YYEEEE. CDR3 nucleotide sequence: TGTGCCAGCAGCCCGCCGAACCAGGGGGAGCAGTACTTC. Protein: CASSPPNQGEQYF.

This clone was detected only a few times. V gene TRBV29-1 combines with J gene TRBJ1-1; TRBD1 matches 7 bases. The CDR3 sequence is 16 residues long. The V segment lost 3 bases and the J segment 3 bases; nucleotides outside the gene matches: 13. CDR1 SQVTM and CDR2 ANQGSEA come from the germline V gene. This CDR3 is CSVDTQQGFGDTEAFF. The CDR3 bases are TGCAGCGTTGATACGCAACAGGGGTTTGGGGACACTGAAGCTTTCTTT. Combining the CDR3 with reference TRBV29-1 and TRBJ1-1 gives the whole variable domain SAVISQKPSRDICQRGTSLTIQCQVDSQVTMMFWYRQQPGQSLTLIATANQGSEATYESGFVIDKFPISRPNLTFSTLTVSNMSPEDSSIYLCSVDTQQGFGDTEAFFGQGTRLTVV.

The chain uses TRBV6-1 and TRBJ1-2; a weak D match, TRBD1 (5 bases). Germline V lookup: CDR1 MNHNS, CDR2 SASEGT. The CDR3 totals 12 residues. V lost 4 bases and J lost 6, with 9 bases in between. As DNA, the CDR3 is TGTGCCAGCAGTGGGGGGGTAAATGGCTACACCTTC. Translating it yields CASSGGVNGYTF.

V is TRBV6-5 and J is TRBJ1-2; D call uncertain. Germline V CDR1 and CDR2: MNHEY, SVGAGI. The V and J ends lost 0 bases and 3 bases respectively, with 11 bases between them. The CDR3 totals 15 residues. The CDR3 DNA reads as TGTGCCAGCAGTTACTCATCCCAACTCTACTATGGCTACACCTTC. It encodes CASSYSSQLYYGYTF.

This chain connects TRBV7-2 to TRBJ2-7, with a possible D match to TRBD1 (5 bases). Between the trimmed V and J ends, which lost 5 bases and 1 base, there was a span of 9 bases. This CDR3 has 13 amino acids. Germline loops: CDR1 SGHTA, CDR2 FQGNSA. The CDR3 DNA reads as TGTGCCAGCAGCGACGACAGTTCCTACGAGCAGTACTTC. This encodes CASSDDSSYEQYF.

The chain uses TRBV5-1 and TRBJ1-1, with no clear D. Per the germline V gene, CDR1 is SGHRS and CDR2 is YFSETQ. V lost 1 base and J lost 5, with 12 bases in between. This CDR3 is 14 amino acids long. The CDR3 nucleotides are TGCGCCAGCAGCTTGTGGTCAGGATTTACTGAAGCTTTCTTT. Its translation is CASSLWSGFTEAFF.

Only one count was recorded for this clone. V usage is TRBV27 and J usage is TRBJ2-7; D may match TRBD1 or TRBD2 (5 bases each). There are 14 residues in the CDR3. Between the trimmed V and J ends, which lost 3 bases and 2 bases, there was a span of 11 bases. CDR1 is MNHEY and CDR2 is SMNVEV in the germline V gene (reference sequence). The CDR3 loop reads CASSFSGRTYEQYF. CDR3 DNA sequence: TGTGCCAGCAGTTTCTCGGGACGGACCTACGAGCAGTACTTC.

The chain combines TRBV11-2 with TRBJ2-7, with D perhaps TRBD1 or TRBD2 (6 bases each). The CDR3 has 17 amino acids. V was shortened by 3 bases and J by 6 bases, with 24 bases between the two germline ends. Germline CDR1 is SGHAT and CDR2 is FQNNGV. CDR3 region: CASSLTQRPGALGEQYF. The CDR3 DNA reads as TGTGCCAGCAGCTTGACTCAACGCCCGGGGGCTCTGGGCGAGCAGTACTTC.

The CDR3 nucleotides are TGTGCCACTATAGGACAGGGGCGATCCTCATTATACACCTTC. As protein: CATIGQGRSSLYTF. V and J are TRBV2 and TRBJ1-2, with 9 nucleotides matching TRBD1. V shed 10 bases and J 11 bases; nucleotides not matched to a gene: 17. Germline V CDR1 and CDR2: SNHLY, FYNNEI. The CDR3 consists of 14 residues.

This clone appeared a few times. The chain couples TRBV10-1 to TRBJ2-1; TRBD2 agrees at 11 bases. CDR3 length equals 14 residues. Trimming cost V 6 bases and J 9 bases; bases outside gene matches: 7. Germline values: CDR1 WNHNN, CDR2 SYGVQD (reference sequence). CDR3 nucleotides: TGCGCCAGCAGCATAGCGGGAGGGCCGGGTGAGCAGTTCTTC. Encoded protein: CASSIAGGPGEQFF.

A single count supports this clone. The CDR3 loop reads CSVRAFGGYTF. The CDR3 coding sequence is TGCAGCGTCCGGGCGTTTGGGGGCTACACCTTC. This chain links TRBV29-1 with TRBJ1-2; D remains ambiguous. Germline loops: CDR1 SQVTM, CDR2 ANQGSEA. The CDR3 has 11 amino acids. V lost 6 bases to trimming and J lost 8 bases, with 13 bases between them.

The chain employs TRBV15 and TRBJ2-7, with D possibly being TRBD2 (6 bases). The CDR3 is made up of 15 amino acids. Trimming removed 1 base from V and 1 base from J, with 11 bases in between. Germline CDR1 and CDR2: LNHNV and YYDKDF (reference sequence). CDR3 sequence (DNA): TGTGCCACCAGCAGAGTTGGCGGGAAATCCTACGAGCAGTACTTC. Residues: CATSRVGGKSYEQYF.

V gene TRBV5-4 combines with J gene TRBJ2-2, with D possibly being TRBD2 (5 bases). The CDR3 covers 14 residues. V lost 4 bases, J lost 1 base, and 8 bases lay in between. Germline V gene sequence: CDR1 SGHNT, CDR2 YYREEE (reference sequence). The CDR3 bases are TGTGCCAGCAGCCGCGAGGGGAACACCGGGGAGCTGTTTTTT. This gives the protein CASSREGNTGELFF.

This chain connects TRBV28 to TRBJ2-2; TRBD2 is a possible D gene (6 bases). This CDR3 region has 17 residues. Germline CDR1 reads MDHEN; CDR2 reads SYDVKM. V gave up 4 bases and J gave up 0 bases, with 15 bases separating them. CDR3 nucleotide sequence: TGTGCCAGCAGTTCCTCGGGGTGGGGGGCGAACACCGGGGAGCTGTTTTTT. It translates to CASSSSGWGANTGELFF. The whole variable domain, remainder taken from reference TRBV28 and TRBJ2-2, is DVKVTQSSRYLVKRTGEKVFLECVQDMDHENMFWYRQDPGLGLRLIYFSYDVKMKEKGDIPEGYSVSREKKERFSLILESASTNQTSMYLCASSSSGWGANTGELFFGEGSRLTVL.

The chain employs TRBV19 and TRBJ1-2; D ambiguous. Germline CDR1 LNHDA, CDR2 SQIVND (reference sequence). This CDR3 contains 14 residues. Trimming left V 3 bases short and J 4 bases short, with 12 bases between. The CDR3 here is CASSILPGGYGYTF. For the CDR3, the DNA is TGTGCCAGTAGTATTCTCCCGGGCGGCTATGGCTACACCTTC.

This chain uses TRBV4-1 with TRBJ2-1, with D possibly matching TRBD1 (6 bases). Trimming removed 1 base at V and 2 bases at J, with 9 bases between. The CDR3 consists of 15 residues. Germline V gene data show CDR1 as MGHRA and CDR2 as YSYEKL. DNA of the CDR3: TGCGCCAGCAGCCAAGGTGACAGGACCTACAATGAGCAGTTCTTC. Protein: CASSQGDRTYNEQFF.

The chain is built from TRBV5-4 and TRBJ2-5; D is uncertain. CDR1 is SGHNT, CDR2 YYREEE, per germline (reference sequence). This CDR3 is 14 amino acids long. V was clipped by 0 bases and J by 3 bases, with 9 bases between them. CDR3 protein: CASSLGSLEETQYF. CDR3 sequence (DNA): TGTGCCAGCAGCTTGGGTTCCTTGGAAGAGACCCAGTACTTC.

The V call is TRBV2, the J call TRBJ2-7; D unresolved. Germline V gives CDR1 SNHLY, CDR2 FYNNEI. This CDR3 is built from 11 residues. V was clipped by 6 bases and J by 4 bases, with 7 bases between them. The CDR3 loop reads CASSARYEQYF. For the CDR3, the DNA is TGTGCCAGCAGCGCGCGTTACGAGCAGTACTTC.

This clone was recorded only once. The chain links TRBV28 to TRBJ2-1; TRBD2 might be the D (7 bases). V dropped 4 bases and J dropped 7 bases, with 14 bases sitting between them. The CDR3 consists of 14 residues. The germline gives CDR1 MDHEN, CDR2 SYDVKM. The CDR3 DNA follows: TGTGCCAGCAGTTCGCGGGGGCTCTGGAATGAGCAGTTCTTC. It encodes CASSSRGLWNEQFF.

The V call is TRBV11-2, the J call TRBJ1-1, with D perhaps matching TRBD1 (6 bases). The germline V and J ends were trimmed by 2 bases and 7 bases, with 20 bases remaining between them. The germline gives CDR1 SGHAT, CDR2 FQNNGV. The CDR3 is made up of 16 amino acids. For the CDR3, the DNA is TGTGCCAGCAGCTTACGGAAATTGGGGGCGGTCAGTGAAGCTTTCTTT. This sequence encodes CASSLRKLGAVSEAFF.

The J gene is TRBJ2-7, the V gene TRBV6-5; 8 bases map to TRBD1. This CDR3 comprises 16 residues. Germline V lookup: CDR1 MNHEY, CDR2 SVGAGI. Losses at the gene ends were 2 bases for V and 4 bases for J; bases not matched to a gene: 10. CDR3 in amino acids: CASSYSPGQVAYEQYF. The CDR3 DNA reads TGTGCCAGCAGTTACAGCCCGGGACAGGTTGCATACGAGCAGTACTTC.

The rearrangement links TRBV13 to TRBJ2-3; 9 nucleotides agree with TRBD2. This CDR3 is built from 15 residues. Looked up from germline, CDR1 is PRHDT and CDR2 is FYEKMQ (reference sequence). J was trimmed by 2 bases and V by 5 bases; bases with no gene match: 5. DNA of the CDR3: TGTGCCAGCAGCCTGGGACTAGCTAACACAGATACGCAGTATTTT. Translated: CASSLGLANTDTQYF.

The chain is built from TRBV19 and TRBJ2-5; 8 bases match TRBD2. This CDR3 has 13 amino acids. Germline V gene data show CDR1 as LNHDA and CDR2 as SQIVND (reference sequence). The CDR3 DNA reads TGTGCATTTGAGGCGGGGGGCCAGGAGACCCAGTACTTC. This codes for CAFEAGGQETQYF. Filled out from reference TRBV19 and TRBJ2-5, the complete variable domain reads DGGITQSPKYLFRKEGQNVTLSCEQNLNHDAMYWYRQDPGQGLRLIYYSQIVNDFQKGDIAEGYSVSREKKESFPLTVTSAQKNPTAFYLCAFEAGGQETQYFGPGTRLLVL.

The chain links TRBV10-3 to TRBJ2-1; 10 bases map to TRBD2. Germline loops: CDR1 ENHRY, CDR2 SYGVKD. The V and J ends lost 6 bases and 5 bases, in that order; junction bases with no gene match: 7. This CDR3 has 15 residues. In nucleotides, the CDR3 is TGTGCCATCAGCTTTAGCGGGAGGTCGGACAATGAGCAGTTCTTC. Translating gives CAISFSGRSDNEQFF.

The chain employs TRBV29-1 and TRBJ1-1, with unresolved D. The CDR3 runs to 11 residues. Germline V CDR1 and CDR2: SQVTM, ANQGSEA. CDR3 sequence: CTVRRTLEAFF. CDR3 DNA sequence: TGCACTGTCAGGCGGACTCTTGAAGCTTTCTTT.

V gene TRBV30 combines with J gene TRBJ2-1, with 13 positions matching TRBD2. The CDR3 totals 18 residues. Germline-derived CDR1 and CDR2 are GTSNPN and SVGIG (reference sequence). Germline trimming cut 3 bases from V and 1 base from J; bases unmatched to any gene: 9. The CDR3 here is CAWRKTPGLAGSYNEQFF. CDR3 DNA sequence: TGTGCCTGGAGGAAGACACCGGGACTAGCGGGATCCTACAATGAGCAGTTCTTC. Based on the CDR3 plus reference TRBV30 and TRBJ2-1, the full variable domain is SQTIHQWPATLVQPVGSPLSLECTVEGTSNPNLYWYRQAAGRGLQLLFYSVGIGQISSEVPQNLSASRPQDRQFILSSKKLLLSDSGFYLCAWRKTPGLAGSYNEQFFGPGTRLTVL.

V usage is TRBV7-6 and J usage is TRBJ1-1; D is unclear. Per germline, CDR1 SGHVS and CDR2 FNYEAQ. The CDR3 spans 13 residues. V was pared by 4 bases and J by 4 bases, with 10 bases between. The CDR3 protein is CASSSFSGTEAFF. CDR3 nucleotides: TGTGCCAGCAGCTCATTCTCGGGCACTGAAGCTTTCTTT.

The V and J genes are TRBV6-1 and TRBJ1-1; D not resolved. CDR1 and CDR2 (germline): MNHNS, SASEGT. The CDR3 is 14 residues long. The V gene lost 6 bases and the J gene lost 0 bases, with 11 bases spanning the gap. CDR3 region: CASSPDGVNTEAFF. The CDR3 bases are TGTGCCAGCAGCCCTGACGGAGTGAACACTGAAGCTTTCTTT.